The text below deals with one T cell receptor beta chain. Its antigen is unknown. This specimen comes from a study of monozygotic twins with inflammatory bowel disease. Study findings and constraints: There was no way to distinguish the different T cell subtypes.

Researchers isolated total RNA from whole blood without sorting T cells. CDR3 length: 13 amino acids. Total RNA, at 3,500 to 4,000 ng, went into every TCR library. UMIs incorporating a 6-nucleotide sample barcode were appended by means of template switching. TCRdb derives one entry per CDR3 protein from the 5' RACE reads, leaving out DNA. This repertoire includes tens of thousands of distinct CDR3 sequences. This receptor was identified in a human donor with ulcerative colitis or Crohn's disease, or a healthy co-twin of an affected twin (not recorded which). Sequencing input: blood. The rearrangement joins TRBV12-3 or TRBV12-4 to TRBJ1-3; absent DNA, TCRdb's TRBD1 call cannot be checked. The chain's CDR3 is CASRGGGRNTIYF.